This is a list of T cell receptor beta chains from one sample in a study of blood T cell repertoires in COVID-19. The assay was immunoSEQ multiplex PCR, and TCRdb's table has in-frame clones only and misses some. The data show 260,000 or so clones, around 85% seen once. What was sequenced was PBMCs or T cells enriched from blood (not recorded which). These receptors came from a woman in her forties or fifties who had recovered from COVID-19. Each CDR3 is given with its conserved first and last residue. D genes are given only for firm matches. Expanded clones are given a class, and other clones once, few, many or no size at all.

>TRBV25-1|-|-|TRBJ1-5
TGTGCCAGCAGTCTATCGGGGACACCCCAGCATTTT
CASSLSGTPQHF
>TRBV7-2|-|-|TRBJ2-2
TGTGCCAGCAGCTTAAGTCAGGGGGGAACCGGGGAGCTGTTTTTT
CASSLSQGGTGELFF
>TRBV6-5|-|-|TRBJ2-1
TGTGCCTTCCAGGGTGTGGGTGAGCAGTTCTTC
CAFQGVGEQFF
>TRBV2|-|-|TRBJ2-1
TGTGCCAGCCCAGGGCCTAGCTCCTACAATGAGCAGTTCTTC
CASPGPSSYNEQFF
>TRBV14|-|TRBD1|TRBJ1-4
TGTGCCAGCAGCCCGACAGGGTCCGGAAAACTGTTTTTT
CASSPTGSGKLFF
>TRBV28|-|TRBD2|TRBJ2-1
TGTGCCAGCAGCCCAATAGCGGGGCAGCAGTTCTTC
CASSPIAGQQFF
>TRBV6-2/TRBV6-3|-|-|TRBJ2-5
TGTGCCAGCAGTTCGTGGGAACCCGGAGGGGAGACCCAGTACTTC
CASSSWEPGGETQYF
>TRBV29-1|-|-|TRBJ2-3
TGCAGCGCTTCAACCACTGCGGCAGATACGCAGTATTTT
CSASTTAADTQYF
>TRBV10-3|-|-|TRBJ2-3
TGTGCCATCAGTGTGGGGACTAGCACAGATACGCAGTATTTT
CAISVGTSTDTQYF
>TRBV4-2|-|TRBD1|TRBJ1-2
TGTGCCAGCAGCCTCGGGACAGATCTAGGCTACACCTTC
CASSLGTDLGYTF
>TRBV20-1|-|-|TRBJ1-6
TGCAGTGCTAGTAATGGGGGGAGCTCCTATAATTCACCCCTCCACTTT
CSASNGGSSYNSPLHF
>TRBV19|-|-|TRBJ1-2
TGTGCCAGTAGACAAGGTGGCCAGAGGGGCTACACCTTC
CASRQGGQRGYTF
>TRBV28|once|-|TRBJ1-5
TGTGCCAGTAAACAGGGCGGCAATCAGCCCCAGCATTTT
CASKQGGNQPQHF
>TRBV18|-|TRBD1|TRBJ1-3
TGTGCCAGCTCACCAACACCCGGGACAGCACTACACTCTGGAAACACCATATATTTT
CASSPTPGTALHSGNTIYF
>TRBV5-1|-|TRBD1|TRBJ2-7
TGCGCCAGCAGTCGTGGGACAGGGCGAGACGAGCAGTACTTC
CASSRGTGRDEQYF
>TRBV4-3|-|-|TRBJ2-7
TGCGCCAGCAGGCGGGACTTTACGACCTACGAGCAGTACTTC
CASRRDFTTYEQYF
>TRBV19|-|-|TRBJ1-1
TGTGCCAGTACTAGACAGACTCATGGCCCTGAAGCTTTCTTT
CASTRQTHGPEAFF
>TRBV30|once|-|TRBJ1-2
TGTGCCTGGAGTCTGACAGGCTATGGCTACACCTTC
CAWSLTGYGYTF
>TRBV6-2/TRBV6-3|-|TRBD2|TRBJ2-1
TGTGCCAGCAGTCTACTAGCGGGAAGCTCCTACAATGAGCAGTTCTTC
CASSLLAGSSYNEQFF
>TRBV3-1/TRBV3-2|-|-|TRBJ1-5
TGTGCCAGCAGCCATGGGGGAGCGGGGAATCAGCCCCAGCATTTT
CASSHGGAGNQPQHF
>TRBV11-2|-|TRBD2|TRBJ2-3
TGTGCCAGCAGCTTAGAGACTAGCCTATTCTCAGATACGCAGTATTTT
CASSLETSLFSDTQYF
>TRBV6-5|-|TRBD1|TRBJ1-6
TGTGCCAGCACCCTGGATGGGACAGGGGTTTCACCCCTCCACTTT
CASTLDGTGVSPLHF
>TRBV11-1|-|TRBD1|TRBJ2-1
TGTGCCAGCAGCAGACAGGGCATCAATGAGCAGTTCTTC
CASSRQGINEQFF
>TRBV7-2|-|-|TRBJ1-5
TGTGCCAGCAGCTTAGAAGGCAGGGGATTCAATCAGCCCCAGCATTTT
CASSLEGRGFNQPQHF
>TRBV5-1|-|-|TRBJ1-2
TGCGCCAGCAGCTTGACAGGGTATGGCTACACCTTC
CASSLTGYGYTF
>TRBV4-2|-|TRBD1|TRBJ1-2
TGTGCCAGCAGCCAAGACCTGAACAGGGGGCATGGCTACACCTTC
CASSQDLNRGHGYTF
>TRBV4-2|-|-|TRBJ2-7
TGTGCCAGCAGCCATTCAGGGCCCTACGAGCAGTACTTC
CASSHSGPYEQYF
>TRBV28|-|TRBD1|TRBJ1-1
TGTGCCAGCAGTGGACAGGTGAACACTGAAGCTTTCTTT
CASSGQVNTEAFF
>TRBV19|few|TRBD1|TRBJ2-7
TGTGCCAGTAGTAAGACAGGGAACTCCTACGAGCAGTACTTC
CASSKTGNSYEQYF
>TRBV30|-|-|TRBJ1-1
TGTGCCTGGAGTGGATCGACCCGGGTCACTGAAGCTTTCTTT
CAWSGSTRVTEAFF
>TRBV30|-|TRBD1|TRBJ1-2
TGTGCCTGGAGTAGTACAGGGGTCTATGGCTACACCTTC
CAWSSTGVYGYTF
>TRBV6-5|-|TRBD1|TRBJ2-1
TGTGCCAGCAGTTACTCACCGGGACAGAGAAATGAGCAGTTCTTC
CASSYSPGQRNEQFF
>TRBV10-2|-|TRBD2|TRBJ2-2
TGCGCCAGCAAGGCTAGCGGGACGAACACCGGGGAGCTGTTTTTT
CASKASGTNTGELFF
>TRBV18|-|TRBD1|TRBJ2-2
TGTGCCAGCTCACCACGACAGGGGGCGTCTCACACCGGGGAGCTGTTTTTT
CASSPRQGASHTGELFF
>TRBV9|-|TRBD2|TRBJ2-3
TGTGCCAGCAGCTGGACTAGCGATCAAGATACGCAGTATTTT
CASSWTSDQDTQYF
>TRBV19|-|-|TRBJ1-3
TGTGCCAGTACCTCGTATTATAGCTCTGGAAACACCATATATTTT
CASTSYYSSGNTIYF
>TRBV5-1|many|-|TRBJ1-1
TGCGCCAGCAGCCCGGAGGGGCAGAACACTGAAGCTTTCTTT
CASSPEGQNTEAFF
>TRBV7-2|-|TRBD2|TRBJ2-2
TGTGCCAGCAGCCCAGGACTAGCGGGGGGGCCCACCGGGGAGCTGTTTTTT
CASSPGLAGGPTGELFF
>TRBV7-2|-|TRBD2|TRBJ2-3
TGTGCCAGCAGCTTTACTAGCGGGGGATACACAGATACGCAGTATTTT
CASSFTSGGYTDTQYF
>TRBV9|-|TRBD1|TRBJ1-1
TGTGCCAGCAGCGTAGGACAGGGGAGGGCTTTCTTT
CASSVGQGRAFF
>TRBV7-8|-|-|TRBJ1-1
TGTGCCAGCAGCTTAGTAACAGGAGCCCAGAACACTGAAGCTTTCTTT
CASSLVTGAQNTEAFF
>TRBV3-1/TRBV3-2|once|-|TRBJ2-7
TGTGCCAGCAGCCGGGCAGACTACGAGCAGTACTTC
CASSRADYEQYF
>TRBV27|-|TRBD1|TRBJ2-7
TGTGCCAGCACCATTCGAATGGACAGGGTTTCCTCCTACGAGCAGTACTTC
CASTIRMDRVSSYEQYF
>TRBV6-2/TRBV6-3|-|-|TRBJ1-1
TGTGCCAGCAGTTTGAGTTTCAACACTGAAGCTTTCTTT
CASSLSFNTEAFF
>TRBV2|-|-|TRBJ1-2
TGTGCCAGCAGTGAAGGACGGAGCTATGGCTACACCTTC
CASSEGRSYGYTF
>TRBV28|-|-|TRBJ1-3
TGTGCCAGCAGAGCGAGAGGAAACACCATATATTTT
CASRARGNTIYF
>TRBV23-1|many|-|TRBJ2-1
TGCGCCAGCAGTCGGTGGGGGGATGAGCAGTTCTTC
CASSRWGDEQFF
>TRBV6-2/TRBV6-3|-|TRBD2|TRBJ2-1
TGTGCCAGCAGTCTCAGGAGGGCGGGAGGGGACAATGAGCAGTTCTTC
CASSLRRAGGDNEQFF
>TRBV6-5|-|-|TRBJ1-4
TGTGCCAGCAGTCGTACAGGGTCAACTAATGAAAAACTGTTTTTT
CASSRTGSTNEKLFF
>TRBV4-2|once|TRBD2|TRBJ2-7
TGTGCCAGCAGCCCCGTAAGCCTGACTAGCGGGGGGGCCCGCGAGCAGTACTTC
CASSPVSLTSGGAREQYF
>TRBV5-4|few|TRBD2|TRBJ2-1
TGTGCCAGCAGCTTTGAGGGACTAGCGGGAAGTGAGCAGTTCTTC
CASSFEGLAGSEQFF
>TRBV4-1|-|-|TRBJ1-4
TGCGCCAGCAGCACTCGATGGGGGGGGCTAAGTGAAAAACTGTTTTTT
CASSTRWGGLSEKLFF
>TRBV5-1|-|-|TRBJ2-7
TGCGCCAGCAGCTTGGAAGGGGTCTCCTCCTACGAGCAGTACTTC
CASSLEGVSSYEQYF
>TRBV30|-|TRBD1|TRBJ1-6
TGTGCCTGGAGTCGTGACAGGGATTCACCCCTCCACTTT
CAWSRDRDSPLHF